One and the same sample provided the 9 T cell receptor beta chains below, sequenced in a study of blood T cell repertoires in COVID-19. This table comes from immunoSEQ multiplex PCR, and its TCRdb copy is limited to in-frame clones, with some not included. The repertoire holds just over 95,000 clones, with about nine tenths as singletons. Source material: peripheral blood. All receptors derive from a man aged 60 to 75 with acute or convalescent COVID-19.

The rearrangement joins TRBV3-1 (or the pseudogene TRBV3-2) to TRBJ2-1; 12 positions match TRBD2. Per germline, CDR1 LGHDT and CDR2 YNNKEL (reference sequence). This CDR3 spans 15 amino acids. V lost 5 bases, J lost 6 bases, and 5 bases stayed unmatched. The CDR3 reads CASSMTSGGFNEQFF. DNA for the CDR3: TGTGCCAGCAGCATGACTAGCGGGGGATTCAATGAGCAGTTCTTC.

This rearrangement joins TRBV11-2 to TRBJ1-3, with no clear D. The germline CDR1 and CDR2 sequences are SGHAT and FQNNGV. CDR3 length equals 15 residues. Trimming pared 1 base from V and 0 bases from J, leaving 7 bases between. CDR3 nucleotides: TGTGCCAGCAGCTTAGCAGGCCCCTCTGGAAACACCATATATTTT. Translated, it gives CASSLAGPSGNTIYF.

This chain uses TRBV6-6 with TRBJ2-5, with D possibly TRBD1 on 5 matching bases. Trimming shortened V by 2 bases and J by 1 base, and 11 bases separated the two germline ends. The CDR3 runs 15 residues. CDR1 MNHNY and CDR2 SVGAGI come from the germline V gene (reference sequence). CDR3 coding DNA: TGTGCCAGCAGTTACCCCCCCAGGGTCCAAGAGACCCAGTACTTC. Residues: CASSYPPRVQETQYF.

Concerning this clone: Other nucleotide sequences in the sample specify the same CDR3. The DNA for the CDR3 is TGCGCCAGCAGCCCCGGACAGGGCTCCTACAATGAGCAGTTCTTC. This encodes CASSPGQGSYNEQFF. The chain combines TRBV5-1 with TRBJ2-1; 8 bases line up with TRBD1. The CDR3 covers 15 residues. V dropped 4 bases and J dropped 0; count of bases not matched to a gene: 3. Germline V gene data show CDR1 as SGHRS and CDR2 as YFSETQ.

The chain employs TRBV19 and TRBJ1-6, with TRBD1 matching 8 bases. This CDR3 has 14 residues. Losses at the gene ends were 3 bases for V and 10 bases for J; bases not matched to a gene: 5. Germline CDR1 LNHDA, CDR2 SQIVND (reference sequence). CDR3 loop: CASSITGGRSPLHF. The CDR3 DNA reads as TGTGCCAGTAGTATCACAGGGGGGAGGTCACCCCTCCACTTT. The variable domain in full, with the rest retrieved from reference TRBV19 and TRBJ1-6, is DGGITQSPKYLFRKEGQNVTLSCEQNLNHDAMYWYRQDPGQGLRLIYYSQIVNDFQKGDIAEGYSVSREKKESFPLTVTSAQKNPTAFYLCASSITGGRSPLHFGNGTRLTVT.

In this sample, this clone turned up a few times. The V gene is TRBV12-3 or TRBV12-4, the J gene TRBJ1-1; no definite D call. The length of the CDR3 is 12 residues. V shed 6 bases and J shed 8 bases, with 13 bases lying between them. The CDR3 here is CASSEGTREAFF. Here the CDR3 DNA reads TGTGCCAGCAGCGAGGGAACTCGGGAAGCTTTCTTT.

This chain links TRBV6-5 with TRBJ1-3, with D possibly matching TRBD1 (5 bases). Germline CDR1 reads MNHEY; CDR2 reads SVGAGI. The V gene lost 7 bases and the J gene lost 0 bases, with 13 bases spanning the gap. CDR3 length: 15 amino acids. The CDR3 here is CASKGSTSSGNTIYF. The CDR3 DNA reads as TGTGCCAGCAAGGGGTCGACGAGCTCTGGAAACACCATATATTTT.

The chain combines TRBV5-1 with TRBJ2-3; 7 nucleotides agree with TRBD2. This CDR3 comprises 14 residues. The germline V gene encodes CDR1 SGHRS and CDR2 YFSETQ. The J segment lost 5 bases and the V segment lost 0 bases, leaving 3 bases of the junction unmatched. The CDR3 spells CASSLVPSGDTQYF. The CDR3 DNA sequence: TGCGCCAGCAGCTTGGTCCCTAGCGGAGATACGCAGTATTTT.

The chain uses TRBV6-6 and TRBJ1-1; D remains ambiguous. Germline CDR1 reads MNHNY; CDR2 reads SVGAGI (reference sequence). CDR3 length equals 13 residues. Trimming shortened V by 7 bases and J by 3 bases, and 12 bases separated the two germline ends. In DNA, the CDR3 is TGTGCCAGCACCCTACAGCCGGACACTGAAGCTTTCTTT. It yields the protein CASTLQPDTEAFF.